A single sample gave rise to the 4 T cell receptor beta chains below, sequenced in a study of shared clonotypes between healthy human individuals. In the naive CD8 group, cells lacked CD45RO and were positively selected for CCR7, so terminally differentiated effector memory CD45RA+ cells were left out. The assay was immunoSEQ multiplex PCR, and TCRdb's table has in-frame clones only and misses some. The sample lists around 1,900,000 clones, just over 90% occurring once. The sample consisted of naive CD8+ T cells from PBMCs. The receptors derive from a man aged 18 to 35 in good health. Some clones in this sample may be carry-over from other donors' samples.

The V gene is TRBV10-3, the J gene TRBJ2-2, with D tentatively TRBD1 (6 bases). CDR1 ENHRY and CDR2 SYGVKD come from the germline V gene. V lost 6 bases and J 0 bases, leaving 11 bases between the germline ends. The CDR3 runs to 15 residues. The CDR3 loop is CAIRTGLPNTGELFF. The CDR3 DNA sequence: TGTGCCATCAGGACAGGACTCCCGAACACCGGGGAGCTGTTTTTT.

The rearrangement joins TRBV7-9 to TRBJ2-3; tentative D call: TRBD1 (6 bases). This CDR3 is 14 amino acids long. The germline V gene has CDR1 SEHNR and CDR2 FQNEAQ (reference sequence). Trimming stripped 8 bases from V and 2 bases from J, with 14 bases between. The CDR3 bases are TGTGCCAGCCGCGGTACAGGGAACACAGATACGCAGTATTTT. It is translated as CASRGTGNTDTQYF.

The chain employs TRBV4-3 and TRBJ1-5, with D possibly being TRBD1 (5 bases). This CDR3 has 17 amino acids. Trimming stripped 4 bases from V and 3 bases from J, with 19 bases between. The V gene's germline CDR1 is LGHNA and CDR2 YSLEER. Written as DNA, the CDR3 is TGCGCCAGCAGCCGCGGGGCAGGGCCGAAGGACAATCAGCCCCAGCATTTT. It encodes CASSRGAGPKDNQPQHF.

The chain employs TRBV28 and TRBJ2-1, with 7 positions matching TRBD2. Germline assignment: CDR1 MDHEN and CDR2 SYDVKM. The J segment lost 7 bases and the V segment lost 7 bases, leaving 4 bases of the junction unmatched. The CDR3 spans 12 residues. The CDR3 sequence: CASTMGGNEQFF. As DNA, the CDR3 is TGTGCCAGCACCATGGGGGGGAATGAGCAGTTCTTC.